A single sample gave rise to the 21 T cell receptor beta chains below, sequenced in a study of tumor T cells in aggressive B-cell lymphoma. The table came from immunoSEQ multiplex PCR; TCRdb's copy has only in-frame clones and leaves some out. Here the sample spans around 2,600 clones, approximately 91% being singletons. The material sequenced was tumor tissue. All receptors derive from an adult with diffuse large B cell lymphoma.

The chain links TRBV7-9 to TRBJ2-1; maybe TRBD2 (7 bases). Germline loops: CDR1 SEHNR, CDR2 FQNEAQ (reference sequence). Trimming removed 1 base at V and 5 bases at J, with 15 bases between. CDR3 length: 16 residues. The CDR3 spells CASSLGGGAGDNEQFF. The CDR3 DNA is TGTGCCAGCAGCTTAGGAGGGGGGGCAGGCGACAATGAGCAGTTCTTC.

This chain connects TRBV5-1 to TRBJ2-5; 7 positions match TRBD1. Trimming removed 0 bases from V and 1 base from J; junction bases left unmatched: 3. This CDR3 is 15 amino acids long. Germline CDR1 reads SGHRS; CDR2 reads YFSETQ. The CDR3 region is CASSLEGTVQETQYF. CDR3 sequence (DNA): TGCGCCAGCAGCTTGGAAGGGACAGTCCAAGAGACCCAGTACTTC.

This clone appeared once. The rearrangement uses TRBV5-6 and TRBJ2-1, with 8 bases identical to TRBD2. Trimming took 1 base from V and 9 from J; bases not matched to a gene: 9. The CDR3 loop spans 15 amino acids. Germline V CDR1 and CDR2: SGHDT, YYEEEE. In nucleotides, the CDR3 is TGTGCCAGCAGCTTGTCGGGGGGGGCCTGGGTTGAGCAGTTCTTC. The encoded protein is CASSLSGGAWVEQFF.

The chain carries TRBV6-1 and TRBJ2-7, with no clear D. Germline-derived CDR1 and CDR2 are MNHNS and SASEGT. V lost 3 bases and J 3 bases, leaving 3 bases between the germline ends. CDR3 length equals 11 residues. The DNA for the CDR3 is TGTGCCAGCAGTGACAGCTACGAGCAGTACTTC. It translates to CASSDSYEQYF.

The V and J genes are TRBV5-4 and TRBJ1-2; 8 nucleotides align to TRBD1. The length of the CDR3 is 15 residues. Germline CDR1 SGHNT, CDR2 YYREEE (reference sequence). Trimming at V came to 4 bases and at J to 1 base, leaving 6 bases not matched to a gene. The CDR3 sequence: CASSPDRAFNYGYTF. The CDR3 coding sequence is TGTGCCAGCAGCCCGGACAGGGCCTTTAACTATGGCTACACCTTC.

The CDR3 nucleotides read TGTGCCAGCAGCTCAGCGGGGGGGCCACAGACCCAGTACTTC. Translation gives CASSSAGGPQTQYF. The chain joins TRBV5-6 to TRBJ2-5; 10 bases map to TRBD2. The J segment lost 6 bases and the V segment lost 3 bases, leaving 5 bases of the junction unmatched. The CDR3 has 14 amino acids. Germline CDR1 reads SGHDT; CDR2 reads YYEEEE.

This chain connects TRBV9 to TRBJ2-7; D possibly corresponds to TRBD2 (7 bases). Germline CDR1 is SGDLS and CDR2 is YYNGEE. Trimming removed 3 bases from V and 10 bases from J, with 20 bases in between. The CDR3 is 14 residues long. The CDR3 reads CASSAVGGAKEQYF. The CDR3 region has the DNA TGTGCCAGCAGCGCCGTGGGGGGGGCCAAAGAACAGTACTTC.

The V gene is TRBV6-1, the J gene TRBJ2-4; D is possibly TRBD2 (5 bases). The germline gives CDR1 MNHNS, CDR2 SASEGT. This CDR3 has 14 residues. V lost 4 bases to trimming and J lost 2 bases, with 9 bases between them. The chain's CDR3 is CASSVRVSKNIQYF. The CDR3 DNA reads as TGTGCCAGCAGTGTGAGGGTATCCAAAAACATTCAGTACTTC.

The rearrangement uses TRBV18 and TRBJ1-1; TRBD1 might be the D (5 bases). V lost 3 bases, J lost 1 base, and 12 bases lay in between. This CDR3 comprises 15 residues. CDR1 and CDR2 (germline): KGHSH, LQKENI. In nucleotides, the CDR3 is TGTGCCAGCTCACCTCTTGGACACACGAACACTGAAGCTTTCTTT. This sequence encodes CASSPLGHTNTEAFF.

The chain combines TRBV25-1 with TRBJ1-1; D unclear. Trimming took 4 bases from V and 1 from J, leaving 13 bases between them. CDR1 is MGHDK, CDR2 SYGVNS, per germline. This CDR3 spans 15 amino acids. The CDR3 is CASSAHQATNTEAFF. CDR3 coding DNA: TGTGCCAGCAGTGCACATCAGGCAACGAACACTGAAGCTTTCTTT.

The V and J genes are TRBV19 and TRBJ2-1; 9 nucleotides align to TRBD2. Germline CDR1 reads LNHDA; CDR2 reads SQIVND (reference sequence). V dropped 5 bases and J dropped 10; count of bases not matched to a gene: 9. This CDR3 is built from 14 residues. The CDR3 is CASSLAGGRQEQFF. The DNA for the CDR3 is TGTGCCAGTAGTCTGGCGGGGGGGCGGCAAGAGCAGTTCTTC. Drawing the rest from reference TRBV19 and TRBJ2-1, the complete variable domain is DGGITQSPKYLFRKEGQNVTLSCEQNLNHDAMYWYRQDPGQGLRLIYYSQIVNDFQKGDIAEGYSVSREKKESFPLTVTSAQKNPTAFYLCASSLAGGRQEQFFGPGTRLTVL.

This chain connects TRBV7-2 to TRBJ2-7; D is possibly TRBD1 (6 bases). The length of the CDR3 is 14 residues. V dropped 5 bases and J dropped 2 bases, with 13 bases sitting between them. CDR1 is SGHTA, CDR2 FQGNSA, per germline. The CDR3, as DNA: TGTGCCAGCAGCCCACACCAGGGGCCCTACGAGCAGTACTTC. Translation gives CASSPHQGPYEQYF.

The CDR3 DNA sequence: TGTGCCAGCAGCCCAGGGACAGGCGCCTACGAGCAGTACTTC. Amino acids: CASSPGTGAYEQYF. The chain couples TRBV9 to TRBJ2-7, with 8 bases identical to TRBD1. V shed 4 bases, J shed 2 bases, and the junction held 5 bases outside the gene matches. The CDR3 length is 14 residues. Germline loops: CDR1 SGDLS, CDR2 YYNGEE.

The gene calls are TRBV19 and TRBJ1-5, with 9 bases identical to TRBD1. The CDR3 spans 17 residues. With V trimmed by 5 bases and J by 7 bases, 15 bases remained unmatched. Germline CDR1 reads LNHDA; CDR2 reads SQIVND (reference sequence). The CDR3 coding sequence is TGTGCCAGTAGTGCCGGCTGGGGGACAGGGTTTGACCAGCCCCAGCATTTT. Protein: CASSAGWGTGFDQPQHF. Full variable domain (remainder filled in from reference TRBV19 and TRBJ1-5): DGGITQSPKYLFRKEGQNVTLSCEQNLNHDAMYWYRQDPGQGLRLIYYSQIVNDFQKGDIAEGYSVSREKKESFPLTVTSAQKNPTAFYLCASSAGWGTGFDQPQHFGDGTRLSIL.

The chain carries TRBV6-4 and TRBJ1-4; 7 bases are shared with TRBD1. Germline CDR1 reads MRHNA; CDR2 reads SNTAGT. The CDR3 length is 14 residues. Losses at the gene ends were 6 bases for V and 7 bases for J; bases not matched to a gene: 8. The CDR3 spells CASSPTGLGEKLFF. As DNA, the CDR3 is TGTGCCAGCAGCCCGACAGGGCTGGGTGAAAAACTGTTTTTT.

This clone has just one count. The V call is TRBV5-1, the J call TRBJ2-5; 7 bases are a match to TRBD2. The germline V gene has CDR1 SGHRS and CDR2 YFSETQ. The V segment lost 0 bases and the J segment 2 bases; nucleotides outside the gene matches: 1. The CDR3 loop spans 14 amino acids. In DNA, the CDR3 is TGCGCCAGCAGCTTGGGGACTAGTCAAGAGACCCAGTACTTC. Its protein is CASSLGTSQETQYF.

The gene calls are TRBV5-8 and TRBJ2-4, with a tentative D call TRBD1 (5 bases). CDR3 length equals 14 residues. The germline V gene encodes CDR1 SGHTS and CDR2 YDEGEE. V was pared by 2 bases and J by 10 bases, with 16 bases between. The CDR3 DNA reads TGTGCCAGCAGCTTCGAATCAGGGCTCGGGATTCAGTACTTC. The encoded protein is CASSFESGLGIQYF.

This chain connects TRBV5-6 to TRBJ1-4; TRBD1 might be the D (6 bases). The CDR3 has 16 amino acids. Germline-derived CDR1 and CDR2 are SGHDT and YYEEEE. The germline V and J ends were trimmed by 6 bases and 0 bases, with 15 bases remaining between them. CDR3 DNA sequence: TGTGCCAGCACGACGGGGGGCGGCACAACTAATGAAAAACTGTTTTTT. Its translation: CASTTGGGTTNEKLFF.

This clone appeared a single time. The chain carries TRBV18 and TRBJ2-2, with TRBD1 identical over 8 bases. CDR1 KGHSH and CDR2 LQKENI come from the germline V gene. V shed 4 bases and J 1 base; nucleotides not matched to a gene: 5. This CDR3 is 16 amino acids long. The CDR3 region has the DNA TGTGCCAGCTCACTTCAGGGGGCTAAGAACACCGGGGAGCTGTTTTTT. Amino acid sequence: CASSLQGAKNTGELFF.

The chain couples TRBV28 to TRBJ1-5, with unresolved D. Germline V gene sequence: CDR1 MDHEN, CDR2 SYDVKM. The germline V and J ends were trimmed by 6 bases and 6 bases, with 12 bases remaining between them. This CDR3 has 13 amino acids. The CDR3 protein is CASRPALAQPQHF. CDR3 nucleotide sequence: TGTGCCAGCAGGCCCGCCCTGGCTCAGCCCCAGCATTTT.

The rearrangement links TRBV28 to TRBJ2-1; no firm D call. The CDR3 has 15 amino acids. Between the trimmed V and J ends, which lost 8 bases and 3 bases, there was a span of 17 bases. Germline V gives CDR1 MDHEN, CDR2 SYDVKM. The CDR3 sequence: CASLSLAGDYNEQFF. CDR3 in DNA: TGTGCCAGCCTCTCCCTGGCTGGAGACTACAATGAGCAGTTCTTC.